This TCR beta chain was profiled in a study of neurological immune-mediated disorders. The V segment lost 0 bases and the J segment 4 bases; nucleotides outside the gene matches: 3. The germline V gene encodes CDR1 SGHTS and CDR2 YDEGEE. This CDR3 is 14 amino acids long. This clonotype has at least ten counts. cDNA synthesis was performed by 5'RACE with 10-nucleotide random UMIs. Every sequencing run produced over 160 million TCR-beta sequences that came from 15-18 subjects. TCRdb redid the calling of the 5' RACE reads with MiXCR, one entry per CDR3 protein. The sample comprises about 57,000 distinct CDR3 sequences, about 12% of which are singletons, and about 10% rests with the top ten.

Source material: PBMCs. The chain employs TRBV5-8 and TRBJ1-1; 7 bases are shared with TRBD1. This receptor was identified in a woman in her sixties with HTLV-1-associated myelopathy (HAM/TSP). The DNA of the CDR3 is TGTGCCAGCAGCTTGGGAAGGACAGGCACTGAAGCTTTCTTT. The encoded protein is CASSLGRTGTEAFF.